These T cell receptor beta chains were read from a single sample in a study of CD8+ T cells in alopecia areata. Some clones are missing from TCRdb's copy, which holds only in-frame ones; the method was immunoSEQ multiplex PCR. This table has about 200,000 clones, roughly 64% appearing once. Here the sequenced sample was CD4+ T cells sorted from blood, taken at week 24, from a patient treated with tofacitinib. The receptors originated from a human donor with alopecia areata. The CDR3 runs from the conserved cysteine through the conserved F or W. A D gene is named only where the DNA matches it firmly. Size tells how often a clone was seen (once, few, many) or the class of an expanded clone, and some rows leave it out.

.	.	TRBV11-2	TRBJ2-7	CASSLAYEQYF	TGTGCCAGCAGCTTAGCCTACGAGCAGTACTTC
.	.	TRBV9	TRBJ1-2	CASSPWTGEGYTF	TGTGCCAGCAGCCCCTGGACCGGGGAGGGGTACACCTTC
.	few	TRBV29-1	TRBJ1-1	CSAGSGRQNTEAFF	TGCAGCGCTGGATCGGGACGCCAGAACACTGAAGCTTTCTTT
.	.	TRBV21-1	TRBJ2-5	CASRPIGRDRQETQYF	TGTGCCAGCAGACCGATCGGCCGGGACAGGCAAGAGACCCAGTACTTC
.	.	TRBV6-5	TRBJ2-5	CASKEGQLETQYF	TGTGCCAGCAAGGAAGGACAGTTAGAGACCCAGTACTTC
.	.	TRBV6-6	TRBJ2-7	CASTPGTYEQYF	TGTGCCAGCACCCCTGGGACCTACGAGCAGTACTTC
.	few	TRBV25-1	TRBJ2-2	CASRPTESNTGELFF	TGTGCCAGCAGACCAACAGAATCGAACACCGGGGAGCTGTTTTTT
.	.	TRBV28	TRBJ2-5	CASSSQGYRETQYF	TGTGCCAGCAGTTCCCAGGGTTATCGAGAGACCCAGTACTTC
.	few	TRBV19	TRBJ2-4	CARARLRAKNIQYF	TGTGCCAGAGCCAGGTTGCGGGCCAAAAACATTCAGTACTTC
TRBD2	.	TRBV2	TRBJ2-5	CASSVAGGRKTQYF	TGTGCCAGCAGTGTTGCGGGAGGCCGGAAGACCCAGTACTTC
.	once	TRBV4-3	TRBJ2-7	CASSQGWGTYEQYF	TGCGCCAGCAGCCAAGGGTGGGGAACCTACGAGCAGTACTTC
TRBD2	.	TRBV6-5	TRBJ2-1	CASSALADTNHEQFF	TGTGCCAGCAGTGCCCTAGCGGACACAAACCATGAGCAGTTCTTC
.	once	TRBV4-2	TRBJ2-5	CASSQARGETQYF	TGTGCCAGCAGCCAAGCGAGGGGGGAAACCCAGTACTTC
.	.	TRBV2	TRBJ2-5	CASSVRETQYF	TGTGCCAGCAGCGTTCGGGAGACCCAGTACTTC
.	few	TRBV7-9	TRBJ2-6	CASSLVIGANVLTF	TGTGCCAGCAGCTTAGTCATTGGGGCCAACGTCCTGACTTTC
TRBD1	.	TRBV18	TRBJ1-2	CASSPTPRTGTYGYTF	TGTGCCAGCTCACCAACGCCCCGGACAGGGACCTATGGCTACACCTTC
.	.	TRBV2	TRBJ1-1	CASSVKGMGTEAFF	TGTGCCAGCAGTGTTAAGGGGATGGGTACTGAAGCTTTCTTT
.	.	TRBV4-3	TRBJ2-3	CASSQDGWGEGAQYF	TGCGCCAGCAGCCAAGATGGTTGGGGGGAAGGGGCGCAGTATTTT
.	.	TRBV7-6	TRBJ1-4	CASRLTRNEKLFF	TGTGCCAGCAGATTGACAAGGAATGAAAAACTGTTTTTT
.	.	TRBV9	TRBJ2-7	CASSVSSGSFNEQYF	TGTGCCAGCAGCGTATCCTCCGGGAGCTTCAACGAGCAGTACTTC
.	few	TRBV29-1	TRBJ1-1	CSVCLGGTEAFF	TGCAGCGTCTGTCTGGGAGGCACTGAAGCTTTCTTT
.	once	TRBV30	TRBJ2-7	CAWSVWGAWGSYEQYF	TGTGCCTGGAGTGTCTGGGGGGCCTGGGGCTCCTACGAGCAGTACTTC
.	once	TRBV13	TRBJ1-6	CASSLRTGSPLHF	TGTGCCAGCAGCTTAAGGACTGGTTCACCCCTCCACTTT
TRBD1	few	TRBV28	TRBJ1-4	CASSLSRGWDEKLFF	TGTGCCAGCAGTTTAAGCAGGGGGTGGGATGAAAAACTGTTTTTT
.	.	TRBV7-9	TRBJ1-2	CASSQQPEGPGYTF	TGTGCCAGCAGCCAACAGCCGGAAGGACCCGGCTACACCTTC
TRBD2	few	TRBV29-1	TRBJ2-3	CSVDEPSGAPDTQYF	TGCAGCGTTGACGAACCTAGCGGGGCCCCGGATACGCAGTATTTT
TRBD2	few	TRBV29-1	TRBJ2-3	CSVQGLAGMSDTQYF	TGCAGCGTGCAGGGACTAGCGGGAATGTCAGATACGCAGTATTTT
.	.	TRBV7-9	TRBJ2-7	CASSRDNYEQYF	TGTGCCAGCAGCCGGGACAACTACGAGCAGTACTTC
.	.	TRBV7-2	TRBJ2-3	CASSLDSVTDTQYF	TGTGCCAGCAGCTTAGATAGTGTCACAGATACGCAGTATTTT
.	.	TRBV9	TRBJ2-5	CASSTQSGPQETQYF	TGTGCCAGCAGCACTCAGAGCGGACCACAAGAGACCCAGTACTTC
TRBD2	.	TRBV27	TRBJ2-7	CASSPILIAGENPREQYF	TGTGCCAGCAGTCCTATCCTCATAGCGGGGGAAAATCCACGGGAGCAGTACTTC
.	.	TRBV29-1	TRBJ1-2	CSVEDFGSEGYGYTF	TGCAGCGTTGAAGATTTCGGGAGCGAGGGCTATGGCTACACCTTC
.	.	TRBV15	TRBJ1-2	CATSRTGLRGSIDYGYTF	TGTGCCACCAGCAGAACGGGCTTAAGGGGCAGTATCGACTATGGCTACACCTTC
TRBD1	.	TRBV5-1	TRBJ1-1	CASSPGGTGVTEAFF	TGCGCCAGCAGCCCCGGCGGGACAGGGGTGACTGAAGCTTTCTTT
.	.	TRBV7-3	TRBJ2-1	CASSLRGGSGNNEQFF	TGTGCCAGCAGCTTAAGGGGTGGTAGCGGTAACAATGAGCAGTTCTTC
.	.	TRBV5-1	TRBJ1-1	CASSFNMNTEAFF	TGCGCCAGCAGCTTTAACATGAACACTGAAGCTTTCTTT
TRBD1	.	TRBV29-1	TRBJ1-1	CSVQGAQRDTEAFF	TGCAGCGTTCAGGGGGCCCAGCGGGACACTGAAGCTTTCTTT
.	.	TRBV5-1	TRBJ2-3	CASSFGGTDTQYF	TGCGCCAGCAGCTTCGGGGGCACAGATACGCAGTATTTT
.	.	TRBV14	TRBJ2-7	CASSQEAGLYEQYF	TGTGCCAGCAGCCAAGAGGCGGGCCTCTACGAGCAGTACTTC
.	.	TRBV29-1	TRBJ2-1	CSALRRDSGNEQFF	TGCAGCGCCCTCCGCCGGGACAGCGGGAATGAGCAGTTCTTC
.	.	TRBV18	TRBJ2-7	CASSLGLSGEQYF	TGTGCCAGCTCACTGGGACTCTCTGGGGAGCAGTACTTC
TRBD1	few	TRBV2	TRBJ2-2	CASSDPGQVTGELFF	TGTGCCAGCAGTGACCCGGGACAGGTCACCGGGGAGCTGTTTTTT
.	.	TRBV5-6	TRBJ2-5	CASSLVLGRETQYF	TGTGCCAGCAGCTTGGTTCTCGGACGAGAGACCCAGTACTTC
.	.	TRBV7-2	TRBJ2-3	CASSLGVAEGIEWYF	.
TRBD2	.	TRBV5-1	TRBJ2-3	CASSFGRATDTQYF	TGCGCCAGCAGCTTCGGGAGGGCCACAGATACGCAGTATTTT
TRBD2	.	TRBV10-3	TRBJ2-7	CAIRGTSGSYEQYF	TGTGCCATCAGGGGGACTAGCGGCTCCTACGAGCAGTACTTC
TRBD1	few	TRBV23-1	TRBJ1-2	CASSQAGTAGYGYTF	TGCGCCAGCAGTCAGGCAGGGACAGCTGGCTATGGCTACACCTTC
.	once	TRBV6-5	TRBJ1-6	CASSPSRGNSPLHF	TGTGCCAGCAGCCCCTCGAGGGGTAATTCACCCCTCCACTTT
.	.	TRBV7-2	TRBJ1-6	CASSPDSGSLKHF	TGTGCCAGCAGCCCGGACTCAGGGTCTTTGAAGCACTTT
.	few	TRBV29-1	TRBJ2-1	CLDNEQFF	TGTCTGGACAATGAGCAGTTCTTC
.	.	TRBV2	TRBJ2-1	CASTLIDYNEQFF	TGTGCCAGCACTTTGATCGACTACAATGAGCAGTTCTTC
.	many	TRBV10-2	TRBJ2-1	CASSESRTASYNEQFF	TGCGCCAGCAGTGAGTCGCGGACTGCCTCCTACAATGAGCAGTTCTTC
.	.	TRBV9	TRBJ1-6	CASSVDRRRNSPLHF	TGTGCCAGCAGCGTAGATCGACGTCGGAATTCACCCCTCCACTTT